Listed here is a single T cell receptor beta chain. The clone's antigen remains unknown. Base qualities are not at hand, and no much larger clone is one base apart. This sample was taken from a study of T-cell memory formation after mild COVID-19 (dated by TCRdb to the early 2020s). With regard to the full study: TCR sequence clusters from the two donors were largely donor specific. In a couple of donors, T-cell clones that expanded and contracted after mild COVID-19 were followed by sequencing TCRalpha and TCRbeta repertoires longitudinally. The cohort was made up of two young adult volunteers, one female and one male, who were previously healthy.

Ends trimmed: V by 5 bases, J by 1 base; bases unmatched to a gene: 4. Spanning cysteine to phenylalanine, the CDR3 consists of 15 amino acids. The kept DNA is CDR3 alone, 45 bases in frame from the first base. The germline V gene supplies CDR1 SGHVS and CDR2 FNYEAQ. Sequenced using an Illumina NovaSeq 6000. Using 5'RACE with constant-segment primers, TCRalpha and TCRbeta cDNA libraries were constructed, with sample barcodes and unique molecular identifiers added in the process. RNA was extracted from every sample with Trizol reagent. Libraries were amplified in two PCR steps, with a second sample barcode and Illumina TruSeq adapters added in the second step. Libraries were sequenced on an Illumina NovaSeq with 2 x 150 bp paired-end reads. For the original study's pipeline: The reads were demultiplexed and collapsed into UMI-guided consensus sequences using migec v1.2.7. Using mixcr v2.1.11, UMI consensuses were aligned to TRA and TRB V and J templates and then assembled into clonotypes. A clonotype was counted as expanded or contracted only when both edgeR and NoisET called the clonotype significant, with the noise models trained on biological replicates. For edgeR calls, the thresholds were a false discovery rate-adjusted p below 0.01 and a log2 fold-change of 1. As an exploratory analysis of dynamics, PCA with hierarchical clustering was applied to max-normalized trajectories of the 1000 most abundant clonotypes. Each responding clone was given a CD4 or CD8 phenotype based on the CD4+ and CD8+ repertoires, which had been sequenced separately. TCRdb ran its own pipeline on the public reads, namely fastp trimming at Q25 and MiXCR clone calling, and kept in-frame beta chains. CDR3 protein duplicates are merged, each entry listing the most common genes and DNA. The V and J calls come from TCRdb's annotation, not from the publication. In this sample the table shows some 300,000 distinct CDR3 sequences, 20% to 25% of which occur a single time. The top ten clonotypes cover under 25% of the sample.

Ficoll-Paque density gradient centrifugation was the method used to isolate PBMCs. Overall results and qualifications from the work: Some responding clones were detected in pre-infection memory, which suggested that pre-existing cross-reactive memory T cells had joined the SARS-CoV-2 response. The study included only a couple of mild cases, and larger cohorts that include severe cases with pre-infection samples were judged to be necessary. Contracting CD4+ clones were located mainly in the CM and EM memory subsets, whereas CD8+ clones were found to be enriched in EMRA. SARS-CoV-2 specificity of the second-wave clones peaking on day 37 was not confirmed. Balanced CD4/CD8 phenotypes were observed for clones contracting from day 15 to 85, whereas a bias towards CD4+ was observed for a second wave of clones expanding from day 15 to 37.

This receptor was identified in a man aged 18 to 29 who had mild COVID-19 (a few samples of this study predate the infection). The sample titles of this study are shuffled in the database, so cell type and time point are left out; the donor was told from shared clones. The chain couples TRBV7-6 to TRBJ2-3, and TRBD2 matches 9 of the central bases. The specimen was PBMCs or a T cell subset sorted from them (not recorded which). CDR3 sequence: CASSTWTSGTDTQYF. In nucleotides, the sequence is TGTGCCAGCAGCACATGGACTAGCGGCACAGATACGCAGTATTTT.